A selection of T cell receptor beta chains follows, all from one sample in a study of cytomegalovirus exposure and HLA in healthy donors. Profiled with immunoSEQ multiplex PCR; TCRdb holds only in-frame clones, not every one. Found here are over 200,000 clones, more than 60% of them singletons; the top ten hold 2.5% to 3.5%. Material for sequencing was PBMCs. The receptor source for this set is a woman in her fifties or sixties in good health and CMV-seropositive. Both conserved end residues are part of each CDR3. The order of the fields is V gene, J gene, CDR3 protein.

V gene: TRBV5-1; J gene: TRBJ1-1; CDR3 protein: CASRTGDSYTEAFF
V gene: TRBV6-1; J gene: TRBJ2-7; CDR3 protein: CASSGREKGRDEQYF
V gene: TRBV2; J gene: TRBJ1-2; CDR3 protein: CASAAVDNYGYTF
V gene: TRBV9; J gene: TRBJ2-2; CDR3 protein: CASSLRSGTSGKAGELFF
V gene: TRBV6-5; J gene: TRBJ1-2; CDR3 protein: CASSYRSDGGYGYTF
V gene: TRBV14; J gene: TRBJ1-1; CDR3 protein: CASSFEGARTEAFF
V gene: TRBV4-1; J gene: TRBJ2-7; CDR3 protein: CASSHRRAYEQYF
V gene: TRBV7-2; J gene: TRBJ2-5; CDR3 protein: CASSLARGQETQYF
V gene: TRBV18; J gene: TRBJ2-7; CDR3 protein: CASSQTNIQGVGYEQYF
V gene: TRBV29-1; J gene: TRBJ1-2; CDR3 protein: CSGGQGAGNGYTF
V gene: TRBV27; J gene: TRBJ1-5; CDR3 protein: CASSSSPGQSSNQPQHF
V gene: TRBV5-4; J gene: TRBJ2-1; CDR3 protein: CASSSGTSGNYNEQFF
V gene: TRBV30; J gene: TRBJ1-1; CDR3 protein: CAWSLTGFTEAFF
V gene: TRBV30; J gene: TRBJ1-2; CDR3 protein: CAWSGRGRNGYTF
V gene: TRBV5-1; J gene: TRBJ1-5; CDR3 protein: CASSLSAGDQPQHF
V gene: TRBV28; J gene: TRBJ2-1; CDR3 protein: CASSPTGLRGSSHEQFF
V gene: TRBV6-1; J gene: TRBJ1-2; CDR3 protein: CASSAGRLGYTF
V gene: TRBV5-1; J gene: TRBJ2-2; CDR3 protein: CASSSANPGVYTGELFF
V gene: TRBV9; J gene: TRBJ1-3; CDR3 protein: CASSVSSGSSLGNTIYF
V gene: TRBV29-1; J gene: TRBJ1-2; CDR3 protein: CSVDIPRGSGYTF
V gene: TRBV27; J gene: TRBJ1-4; CDR3 protein: CASSKGGGEKLFF
V gene: TRBV30; J gene: TRBJ2-3; CDR3 protein: CASDRGYGTDTQYF
V gene: TRBV2; J gene: TRBJ1-1; CDR3 protein: CASSDPLTGLDTEAFF
V gene: TRBV18; J gene: TRBJ1-5; CDR3 protein: CASSFSENQPQHF
V gene: TRBV29-1; J gene: TRBJ2-3; CDR3 protein: CSVEQGQSTDTQYF
V gene: TRBV4-2; J gene: TRBJ2-1; CDR3 protein: CASSQDLSSGSRNEQFF
V gene: TRBV5-1; J gene: TRBJ2-1; CDR3 protein: CASSTGESYNEQFF
V gene: TRBV5-1; J gene: TRBJ1-1; CDR3 protein: CASSRTGNTEAFF
V gene: TRBV28; J gene: TRBJ1-1; CDR3 protein: CASSGHGSPRGTEAFF
V gene: TRBV6-1; J gene: TRBJ2-2; CDR3 protein: CASRAGGFGELFF
V gene: TRBV5-1; J gene: TRBJ1-3; CDR3 protein: CASSLEPRQGSGNTIYF
V gene: TRBV28; J gene: TRBJ2-2; CDR3 protein: CASKTLAGLAELTGELFF
V gene: TRBV4-2; J gene: TRBJ2-1; CDR3 protein: CASSPGGSGYNEQFF
V gene: TRBV6-5; J gene: TRBJ2-5; CDR3 protein: CASSRPGVETQYF
V gene: TRBV2; J gene: TRBJ1-4; CDR3 protein: CASNRMGPSNEKLFF
V gene: TRBV18; J gene: TRBJ1-2; CDR3 protein: CASSQQGAVYGYTF
V gene: TRBV7-2; J gene: TRBJ1-2; CDR3 protein: CASSPEGGYYGYTF
V gene: TRBV6-5; J gene: TRBJ2-2; CDR3 protein: CASSSAGQGIGELFF
V gene: TRBV6-4; J gene: TRBJ2-1; CDR3 protein: CASSESLAGGSNEQFF
V gene: TRBV4-3; J gene: TRBJ1-2; CDR3 protein: CASSQDWAAHYGYTF
V gene: TRBV2; J gene: TRBJ2-2; CDR3 protein: CASSLRTGDTGELFF
V gene: TRBV7-6; J gene: TRBJ1-2; CDR3 protein: CASTKGVGDEGYTF
V gene: TRBV5-4; J gene: TRBJ2-5; CDR3 protein: CASSHRTSGRAGETQYF
V gene: TRBV7-2; J gene: TRBJ2-1; CDR3 protein: CASSLNGFSYNEQFF
V gene: TRBV5-1; J gene: TRBJ2-1; CDR3 protein: CASSWSRQAEQFF
V gene: TRBV27; J gene: TRBJ1-3; CDR3 protein: CASSSSRDGNTIYF
V gene: TRBV30; J gene: TRBJ2-5; CDR3 protein: CAWSGGGETQYF
V gene: TRBV7-8; J gene: TRBJ1-5; CDR3 protein: CASSLAYREVSQPQHF